Listed here are 31 T cell receptor beta chains from one sample, sequenced in a study of CD8 T cell repertoires and HIV-1 epitope variants. The protocol was immunoSEQ multiplex PCR, while the TCRdb copy is restricted to in-frame clones and leaves out a portion. Of 5,700 or so clones in the sample, roughly two thirds were seen once. These receptors are not linked to any known antigen. The specimen sequenced was cultured CD8+ T cells derived from PBMCs. These receptors were obtained from a male donor with HIV.

This clone was detected only a few times. J is TRBJ2-1 and V is TRBV5-6; 11 nucleotides line up with TRBD2. CDR1 and CDR2 (germline): SGHDT, YYEEEE. J lost 6 bases, V lost 6 bases, and 5 bases had no gene match. CDR3 length: 14 residues. CDR3 DNA: TGTGCCAGCACCTATAGCGGGGGGGCCAATGAGCAGTTCTTC. This encodes CASTYSGGANEQFF.

The chain combines TRBV6-5 with TRBJ2-7; a weak D match, TRBD1 (6 bases). The CDR3 is made up of 13 amino acids. Trimming pared 6 bases from V and 0 bases from J, leaving 9 bases between. CDR1 MNHEY and CDR2 SVGAGI come from the germline V gene. This CDR3 is CASRQGSSYEQYF. The CDR3 DNA reads as TGTGCCAGCAGGCAGGGGAGCTCCTACGAGCAGTACTTC.

As regards this clone: One junction end does not reproduce the germline sequence, and a read error may be involved. The sample contains more than one DNA sequence encoding this CDR3. V and J are TRBV2 and TRBJ2-2, with D possibly TRBD1 on 5 matching bases. The CDR3 has 12 residues. CDR1 and CDR2 (germline): SNHLY, FYNNEI. As DNA, the CDR3 is TGCGCCAGCAGGGAACCCTTAGGGGAGCTGTTTTTT. It translates to CASREPLGELFF.

The chain joins TRBV11-2 to TRBJ2-7; D may be TRBD2 (6 bases). CDR3 length: 14 amino acids. V lost 5 bases and J lost 2, with 13 bases in between. Germline V gives CDR1 SGHAT, CDR2 FQNNGV. DNA of the CDR3: TGTGCCAGCAGCCATGATCTAGCGCCCTACGAGCAGTACTTC. Its translation: CASSHDLAPYEQYF.

This clone was detected only a few times. The DNA of the CDR3 is TGTGCCAGCAGCCCAGAGGGGGGGACAGGGAACGAGCAGTACTTC. It yields the protein CASSPEGGTGNEQYF. The chain is built from TRBV9 and TRBJ2-7, with TRBD1 matching over 9 bases. J lost 5 bases, V lost 4 bases, and 10 bases had no gene match. Germline V gene sequence: CDR1 SGDLS, CDR2 YYNGEE. This CDR3 spans 15 amino acids.

V usage is TRBV7-2 and J usage is TRBJ1-3; D uncertain. Germline V gene lookup returns CDR1 SGHTA and CDR2 FQGNSA. The CDR3 loop spans 17 amino acids. V lost 0 bases, J lost 0 bases, and 12 bases lay in between. As DNA, the CDR3 is TGTGCCAGCAGCTTAGCAGACACTTTTCCCTCTGGAAACACCATATATTTT. Protein sequence: CASSLADTFPSGNTIYF.

The gene calls are TRBV7-9 and TRBJ1-5; a possible D gene is TRBD1 (6 bases). The ends were cut back, 4 bases at V and 3 bases at J, with 10 bases in the middle. In germline, CDR1 is SEHNR, CDR2 FQNEAQ (reference sequence). The CDR3 totals 14 residues. In nucleotides, the CDR3 is TGTGCCAGCAGCTCGACAGGCTCCAATCAGCCCCAGCATTTT. It encodes CASSSTGSNQPQHF.

This chain uses TRBV7-6 with TRBJ2-3; 11 bases agree with TRBD2. Germline-derived CDR1 and CDR2 are SGHVS and FNYEAQ. The J segment lost 3 bases and the V segment lost 5 bases, leaving 7 bases of the junction unmatched. The CDR3 runs to 16 residues. CDR3 loop: CASSRSGGAGTDTQYF. The CDR3 DNA reads as TGTGCCAGCAGCCGTAGCGGGGGGGCCGGGACAGATACGCAGTATTTT.

CDR3 region: CASSLVAGGPGNEQFF. As DNA, the CDR3 is TGTGCCAGCAGTTTGGTAGCGGGGGGGCCAGGGAATGAGCAGTTCTTC. The gene calls are TRBV27 and TRBJ2-1; 11 bases are a match to TRBD2. Germline V gives CDR1 MNHEY, CDR2 SMNVEV (reference sequence). The CDR3 consists of 16 residues. Losses at the gene ends were 3 bases for V and 7 bases for J; bases not matched to a gene: 8.

This rearrangement joins TRBV7-1 to TRBJ2-7; D is perhaps TRBD2 (6 bases). TRBV7-1 is placed among ORFs of uncertain function. The CDR3 runs 12 residues. V gave up 4 bases and J gave up 6 bases, with 10 bases separating them. The CDR3 DNA is TGTGCCAGCAGCTTACGAGCGGGCGAGCAGTACTTC. It encodes CASSLRAGEQYF.

CDR3 nucleotide sequence: TGCGCCAGCAGCCAAGGAACGGTCGGGGGGGCGCACACTGAAGCTTTCTTT. Encoded protein: CASSQGTVGGAHTEAFF. The chain couples TRBV4-1 to TRBJ1-1, with D possibly matching TRBD1 (6 bases). The CDR3 length is 17 residues. CDR1 is MGHRA, CDR2 YSYEKL, per germline. The germline V and J ends were trimmed by 1 base and 3 bases, with 18 bases remaining between them.

The chain recombines TRBV5-1 with TRBJ2-1, with D perhaps TRBD1 (5 bases). V shed 2 bases and J shed 4 bases, with 10 bases lying between them. Germline assignment: CDR1 SGHRS and CDR2 YFSETQ. The CDR3 runs 14 residues. CDR3 loop: CASSLQQDYNEQFF. The DNA of the CDR3 is TGCGCCAGCAGCTTACAACAGGATTACAATGAGCAGTTCTTC.

This clone was counted a few times. J is TRBJ2-1 and V is TRBV9; 9 bases line up with TRBD2. The CDR3 is 13 amino acids. V trimming: 4 bases; J trimming: 8 bases; junction bases outside the gene matches: 4. From germline, CDR1 is SGDLS and CDR2 YYNGEE. The CDR3 DNA reads as TGTGCCAGCAGCAAAATAGCGGGAGATGAGCAGTTCTTC. Residues: CASSKIAGDEQFF.

This clone was found a few times. The chain is built from TRBV28 and TRBJ1-2; a possible D gene is TRBD1 (6 bases). In germline, CDR1 is MDHEN, CDR2 SYDVKM. There are 14 residues in the CDR3. Trimming pared 3 bases from V and 7 bases from J, leaving 15 bases between. The CDR3 sequence is CASSLASDSRGYTF. The CDR3 nucleotides are TGTGCCAGCAGTTTGGCCTCGGACAGCCGTGGCTACACCTTC.

This rearrangement joins TRBV15 to TRBJ1-5, with TRBD1 matching 7 bases. V dropped 4 bases and J dropped 2; count of bases not matched to a gene: 5. The CDR3 spans 15 residues. CDR1 LNHNV and CDR2 YYDKDF come from the germline V gene (reference sequence). The DNA of the CDR3 is TGTGCCACCAGCAATTCCGGACAGGGCAATCAGCCCCAGCATTTT. Its protein product is CATSNSGQGNQPQHF.

The rearrangement links TRBV7-2 to TRBJ2-7; TRBD2 is a possible D gene (7 bases). The CDR3 covers 15 residues. V lost 2 bases and J lost 0, with 11 bases in between. Germline V gene data show CDR1 as SGHTA and CDR2 as FQGNSA. CDR3 in amino acids: CASSLLGGGSYEQYF. The CDR3 DNA follows: TGTGCCAGCAGCTTATTAGGGGGGGGCTCCTACGAGCAGTACTTC.

The V and J genes are TRBV6-1 and TRBJ1-6, with TRBD1 matching over 8 bases. The CDR3 contains 18 residues. Germline V gene data show CDR1 as MNHNS and CDR2 as SASEGT. V trimming: 3 bases; J trimming: 3 bases; junction bases outside the gene matches: 10. CDR3 DNA: TGTGCCAGCAGTGACAACGGACAGGGACAAATCTATAATTCACCCCTCCACTTT. It encodes CASSDNGQGQIYNSPLHF.

The gene calls are TRBV11-2 and TRBJ2-2; TRBD2 aligns across 7 bases. This CDR3 has 16 amino acids. V dropped 4 bases and J dropped 4; count of bases not matched to a gene: 9. Looked up from germline, CDR1 is SGHAT and CDR2 is FQNNGV. This CDR3 is CASSSTGGSRTGELFF. DNA of the CDR3: TGTGCCAGCAGCTCGACTGGCGGGAGTCGCACCGGGGAGCTGTTTTTT.

On this clone itself: The germline gene is not matched at one end of the junction; a read error may be the cause. V and J are TRBV6-5 and TRBJ2-7; D is ambiguous. This CDR3 has 12 amino acids. Germline loops: CDR1 MNHEY, CDR2 SVGAGI. The CDR3 coding sequence is TGTGCCAGCAGTTACGGGTGGAACGAGCAGTGCTTC. Its translation is CASSYGWNEQCF.

The chain links TRBV7-2 to TRBJ2-7; D could derive from TRBD1 or TRBD2 (5 bases each). The V gene's germline CDR1 is SGHTA and CDR2 FQGNSA. The CDR3 runs 14 residues. Trimming took 5 bases from V and 5 from J, leaving 16 bases between them. The CDR3 is CASSPTGGRDEQYF. The CDR3 DNA sequence: TGTGCCAGCAGCCCTACAGGCGGGCGGGACGAGCAGTACTTC.

This clone was seen just once. The V call is TRBV4-1, the J call TRBJ2-5; D is possibly TRBD1 (6 bases). Trimming removed 0 bases at V and 5 bases at J, with 13 bases between. The CDR3 has 15 residues. CDR1 is MGHRA, CDR2 YSYEKL, per germline. CDR3 nucleotide sequence: TGCGCCAGCAGCCAAGAAGGAAGGGGGTCGGAGACCCAGTACTTC. This encodes CASSQEGRGSETQYF.

V usage is TRBV4-1 and J usage is TRBJ1-6; D uncertain. Germline V gives CDR1 MGHRA, CDR2 YSYEKL. This CDR3 is built from 13 residues. Trimming stripped 0 bases from V and 13 bases from J, with 10 bases between. In DNA form, the CDR3 reads TGCGCCAGCAGCCAAGATCGTGGGGAGCCCCTCCACTTT. Its translation: CASSQDRGEPLHF.

This clone qualifies as medium-sized. The chain employs TRBV5-6 and TRBJ2-7; TRBD1 matches at 8 bases. This CDR3 is 16 amino acids long. The germline gives CDR1 SGHDT, CDR2 YYEEEE. V lost 3 bases to trimming and J lost 4 bases; unmatched junction nucleotides: 12. The CDR3 nucleotides are TGTGCCAGCAGCTGGCAGTCGACCAGGGGGCTATACGAGCAGTACTTC. Amino acid sequence: CASSWQSTRGLYEQYF.

The rearrangement links TRBV5-4 to TRBJ1-1; TRBD1 might be the D (5 bases). Germline V gene lookup returns CDR1 SGHNT and CDR2 YYREEE (reference sequence). Trimming removed 2 bases from V and 4 bases from J, with 6 bases in between. The CDR3 runs to 12 residues. CDR3 sequence (DNA): TGTGCCAGCAGCTTCGGGGGCACTGAAGCTTTCTTT. Translation: CASSFGGTEAFF. The whole variable domain, filled in from reference TRBV5-4 and TRBJ1-1, reads ETGVTQSPTHLIKTRGQQVTLRCSSQSGHNTVSWYQQALGQGPQFIFQYYREEENGRGNFPPRFSGLQFPNYSSELNVNALELDDSALYLCASSFGGTEAFFGQGTRLTVV.

The CDR3 sequence: CASSDSGTSGADTQYF. The CDR3, as DNA: TGTGCCAGCAGTGACTCCGGGACTAGCGGGGCAGATACGCAGTATTTT. The chain has TRBV6-4 and TRBJ2-3; 13 nucleotides match TRBD2. Germline V gene data show CDR1 as MRHNA and CDR2 as SNTAGT. The CDR3 totals 16 residues. J was trimmed by 4 bases and V by 0 bases; bases with no gene match: 1.

The CDR3 nucleotides are TGTGCCAGCAGCGTAGGACAGGAGCAAGAGACCCAGTACTTC. Translation gives CASSVGQEQETQYF. V usage is TRBV9 and J usage is TRBJ2-5; tentatively, D is TRBD1 (6 bases). The V end lost 0 bases, the J end lost 2 bases, and 8 bases lay between the germline ends. Germline loops: CDR1 SGDLS, CDR2 YYNGEE. CDR3 length equals 14 residues.

The chain's CDR3 is CASSQGVDRGEYEQYF. The CDR3 DNA reads TGTGCCAGCAGCCAAGGGGTAGACAGGGGAGAGTACGAGCAGTACTTC. The V call is TRBV14, the J call TRBJ2-7, with TRBD1 matching over 8 bases. The CDR3 has 16 residues. J gave up 4 bases and V 1 base, and 9 bases lay outside the gene matches. CDR1 and CDR2 from the germline V gene are SGHDN and FVKESK.

The V gene is TRBV11-2, the J gene TRBJ2-1; 7 bases match TRBD1. The germline gives CDR1 SGHAT, CDR2 FQNNGV. J lost 2 bases, V lost 4 bases, and 2 bases had no gene match. The CDR3 loop spans 14 amino acids. The CDR3 loop is CASSSQGAYNEQFF. Here the CDR3 DNA reads TGTGCCAGCAGCTCCCAGGGGGCCTACAATGAGCAGTTCTTC.

This sequence joins TRBV5-1 and TRBJ2-1; D unclear. V was shortened by 0 bases and J by 2 bases, with 9 bases between the two germline ends. From germline, CDR1 is SGHRS and CDR2 YFSETQ. CDR3 length equals 15 residues. The CDR3 sequence is CASSLEGETYNEQFF. CDR3 DNA: TGCGCCAGCAGCTTGGAAGGAGAGACCTACAATGAGCAGTTCTTC.

The chain employs TRBV4-1 and TRBJ2-1, with D perhaps matching TRBD2 (6 bases). The CDR3 loop spans 17 amino acids. Deletions cut 4 bases from V and 0 bases from J, with 16 bases between. The germline gives CDR1 MGHRA, CDR2 YSYEKL. This chain's CDR3 is CASSRSLDGSSYNEQFF. CDR3 coding DNA: TGCGCCAGCAGCCGCTCATTAGACGGGAGCTCCTACAATGAGCAGTTCTTC.

V gene TRBV6-4 combines with J gene TRBJ2-5, with D tentatively TRBD1 or TRBD2 (5 bases each). Germline CDR1 is MRHNA and CDR2 is SNTAGT. The germline V and J ends were trimmed by 2 bases and 4 bases, with 8 bases remaining between them. The CDR3 has 13 residues. The CDR3: CASSDRGRETQYF. The CDR3 DNA sequence: TGTGCCAGCAGTGACAGGGGACGAGAGACCCAGTACTTC.